The sequence of this T cell receptor (beta chain) was determined in a study of CD8 T cells in acute hepatitis C reinfection. Sequenced by immunoSEQ multiplex PCR; TCRdb stores in-frame clones only, minus some. The repertoire includes 38,000 or so clones, approximately 87% of them detected once, and 0.4% to 0.6% sits in the top ten. Germline CDR1 reads SQVTM; CDR2 reads ANQGSEA. V lost 4 bases and J lost 7; bases outside the gene matches: 9. There are 15 residues in the CDR3. Study results and limitations: CDR3 sequences shared with other epitopes were rare. One of thirteen outcome-independent public clonotypes used V04-02/J02-02.

Notes on this clone: The target antigen is unknown.

Noted time point: naive CD8 control sorted from an acute-time-point sample. Dead cells were excluded, and live cells stained for CD3, CD8 and CD45RO. Input material: naive CD8+ T cells from PBMCs. The receptor was isolated from a young man with chronic hepatitis C. V is TRBV29-1 and J is TRBJ2-7; 14 nucleotides align to TRBD2. CDR3 nucleotides: TGCAGCGTTGCGGAGACTAGCGGGAGGGCTAGTGAGCAGTACTTC. It codes for CSVAETSGRASEQYF.